Presented here are 23 T cell receptor beta chains from one specimen sequenced in a study of T cell responses to AZD1222 COVID-19 vaccine. The table came from immunoSEQ multiplex PCR; TCRdb's copy has only in-frame clones and leaves some out. The sample yields roughly 91,000 clones, 90% seen once. The material was peripheral blood, obtained on day 0 of AZD1222 vaccination. The receptor source for this set is an adult in good health.

This clone was detected once. The chain uses TRBV6-5 and TRBJ2-7, with D unclear. V was trimmed by 6 bases and J by 3 bases, leaving 12 bases between them. There are 13 residues in the CDR3. Germline CDR1 is MNHEY and CDR2 is SVGAGI. In nucleotides, the CDR3 is TGTGCCAGCAGGGCCTTACCGAGCTACGAGCAGTACTTC. Translated, it gives CASRALPSYEQYF.

The chain carries TRBV11-3 and TRBJ2-7, with D uncertain. Germline V lookup: CDR1 SGHNT, CDR2 YENEEA. V lost 3 bases and J 1 base, leaving 10 bases between the germline ends. CDR3 length: 14 residues. DNA for the CDR3: TGTGCCAGCAGCTTTCGCTTGAATTCCTACGAGCAGTACTTC. This encodes CASSFRLNSYEQYF.

The chain is built from TRBV6-5 and TRBJ1-1; D might be TRBD1 (5 bases). CDR1 is MNHEY, CDR2 SVGAGI, per germline. V gave up 5 bases and J gave up 11 bases, with 21 bases separating them. CDR3 length: 14 residues. The CDR3 coding sequence is TGTGCCAGCAGTCCTAACATCGGGGCCCATACGGCTTTCTTT. It specifies CASSPNIGAHTAFF.

This clone was seen a handful of times. This chain joins TRBV3-1 (or the pseudogene TRBV3-2) and TRBJ1-2; possibly TRBD1 for D (6 bases). Germline CDR1 reads LGHDT; CDR2 reads YNNKEL (reference sequence). Trimming cost V 4 bases and J 7 bases, with 16 bases left between them. This CDR3 spans 14 amino acids. The CDR3 coding sequence is TGTGCCAGCAGCCCAACAGGGTTAGAGGGTGGCTACACCTTC. Encoded protein: CASSPTGLEGGYTF.

V is TRBV27 and J is TRBJ2-7; D is undetermined. The CDR3 is 12 residues long. V was pared by 3 bases and J by 6 bases, with 9 bases between. Germline CDR1 reads MNHEY; CDR2 reads SMNVEV (reference sequence). CDR3 sequence: CASSFGVGEQYF. As DNA, the CDR3 is TGTGCCAGCAGTTTTGGGGTGGGCGAGCAGTACTTC.

The chain has TRBV11-2 and TRBJ2-7, with D perhaps TRBD1 or TRBD2 (5 bases each). Between the trimmed V and J ends, which lost 7 bases and 3 bases, there was a span of 16 bases. The length of the CDR3 is 14 residues. Germline assignment: CDR1 SGHAT and CDR2 FQNNGV. The chain's CDR3 is CASTVGAGFYEQYF. As DNA, the CDR3 is TGTGCCAGCACCGTCGGGGCAGGGTTCTACGAGCAGTACTTC. Full variable domain (missing parts from reference TRBV11-2 and TRBJ2-7): EAGVAQSPRYKIIEKRQSVAFWCNPISGHATLYWYQQILGQGPKLLIQFQNNGVVDDSQLPKDRFSAERLKGVDSTLKIQPAKLEDSAVYLCASTVGAGFYEQYFGPGTRLTVT.

The J gene is TRBJ1-1, the V gene TRBV5-3; tentative D call: TRBD1 (5 bases). TRBV5-3 falls under the ORF class, with uncertain function. The CDR3 has 15 residues. V was trimmed by 2 bases and J by 3 bases, leaving 14 bases between them. CDR3 sequence reads: CARSLGQGWDTEAFF. The CDR3 bases are TGTGCCAGAAGCTTAGGGCAGGGCTGGGACACTGAAGCTTTCTTT.

This chain joins TRBV7-3 and TRBJ1-1; D is uncertain. Between the trimmed V and J ends, which lost 5 bases and 5 bases, there was a span of 12 bases. CDR3 length: 13 residues. Germline V gene sequence: CDR1 SGHTA, CDR2 FQGTGA. This CDR3 reads CASSRVAGTEAFF. The CDR3 nucleotides read TGTGCCAGCAGCCGCGTAGCCGGGACTGAAGCTTTCTTT.

The V call is TRBV3-1 (or the pseudogene TRBV3-2), the J call TRBJ1-3; TRBD1 aligns across 7 bases. CDR3 length: 16 amino acids. Per germline, CDR1 LGHDT and CDR2 YNNKEL (reference sequence). The trim removed 4 bases at V and 7 bases at J, leaving 13 bases unmatched. Here the CDR3 DNA reads TGTGCCAGCAGCCTGAGGGGTGGACAGGAAAGGAACACCATATATTTT. Protein: CASSLRGGQERNTIYF.

The V and J genes are TRBV27 and TRBJ1-6, with D unresolved. Germline V gene lookup returns CDR1 MNHEY and CDR2 SMNVEV (reference sequence). V shed 6 bases and J shed 10 bases, with 13 bases lying between them. The CDR3 totals 13 residues. The CDR3, as DNA: TGTGCCAGCAGCCTCTCCTTTTTCTCACCCCTCCACTTT. Its translation: CASSLSFFSPLHF.

The chain carries TRBV19 and TRBJ2-1, with 8 bases identical to TRBD2. The CDR3 totals 15 residues. Germline loops: CDR1 LNHDA, CDR2 SQIVND (reference sequence). V trimming: 5 bases; J trimming: 13 bases; junction bases outside the gene matches: 16. The CDR3 nucleotides are TGTGCCAGTAGTCCCGGGGGGGCTAGGGGGATGGGACAGTTCTTC. It specifies CASSPGGARGMGQFF.

The chain is built from TRBV29-1 and TRBJ1-2; possible D gene TRBD1, 5 bases. CDR1 and CDR2 (germline): SQVTM, ANQGSEA. V lost 5 bases and J 5 bases, leaving 15 bases between the germline ends. This CDR3 is built from 13 residues. As DNA, the CDR3 is TGCAGCGTTTCGACAGCGGGGGGTTATGGCTACACCTTC. Translation: CSVSTAGGYGYTF.

This clone was detected only once. The rearrangement links TRBV19 to TRBJ1-3, with D possibly matching TRBD1 (6 bases). The germline V and J ends were trimmed by 3 bases and 1 base, with 10 bases remaining between them. The CDR3 spans 15 residues. Per germline, CDR1 LNHDA and CDR2 SQIVND (reference sequence). The CDR3 DNA reads as TGTGCCAGTAGTATGGGGGCAGCTTCTGGAAACACCATATATTTT. Translated, it gives CASSMGAASGNTIYF. Full variable domain (outside the CDR3, taken from reference TRBV19 and TRBJ1-3): DGGITQSPKYLFRKEGQNVTLSCEQNLNHDAMYWYRQDPGQGLRLIYYSQIVNDFQKGDIAEGYSVSREKKESFPLTVTSAQKNPTAFYLCASSMGAASGNTIYFGEGSWLTVV.

The J gene is TRBJ2-7, the V gene TRBV28; D is ambiguous. The germline V gene encodes CDR1 MDHEN and CDR2 SYDVKM. The CDR3 extends over 10 amino acids. V gave up 5 bases and J gave up 3 bases, with 2 bases separating them. The DNA for the CDR3 is TGTGCCAGCAGTGACTACGAGCAGTACTTC. Protein: CASSDYEQYF.

J is TRBJ2-7 and V is TRBV27; D uncertain. CDR1 MNHEY and CDR2 SMNVEV come from the germline V gene (reference sequence). This CDR3 contains 13 residues. V gave up 4 bases and J gave up 5 bases, with 12 bases separating them. The chain's CDR3 is CASSYGPTNEQYF. In DNA form, the CDR3 reads TGTGCCAGCAGTTACGGACCTACTAACGAGCAGTACTTC.

The rearrangement links TRBV7-9 to TRBJ1-1; D is unresolved. Between the trimmed V and J ends, which lost 1 base and 4 bases, there was a span of 10 bases. Germline V gene sequence: CDR1 SEHNR, CDR2 FQNEAQ (reference sequence). The CDR3 has 14 amino acids. CDR3 nucleotide sequence: TGTGCCAGCAGCTTAGAGGTAGGCAGCACTGAAGCTTTCTTT. Its translation: CASSLEVGSTEAFF.

V usage is TRBV24-1 and J usage is TRBJ1-2, with no clear D. The length of the CDR3 is 13 residues. Germline assignment: CDR1 KGHDR and CDR2 SFDVKD. V lost 3 bases, J lost 2 bases, and 6 bases lay in between. CDR3 sequence: CATSDEPNYGYTF. In DNA form, the CDR3 reads TGTGCCACCAGTGATGAGCCCAACTATGGCTACACCTTC.

The count of this clone is one. The chain employs TRBV7-2 and TRBJ2-1; a possible D gene is TRBD1 (5 bases). The CDR3 extends over 13 amino acids. Looked up from germline, CDR1 is SGHTA and CDR2 is FQGNSA. Trimming removed 5 bases at V and 7 bases at J, with 12 bases between. The CDR3 DNA follows: TGTGCCAGCAGCCCCAGGGTAAGGAATGAGCAGTTCTTC. Protein product: CASSPRVRNEQFF.

The chain employs TRBV11-3 and TRBJ2-2; 9 bases agree with TRBD1. This CDR3 spans 16 amino acids. Germline V gives CDR1 SGHNT, CDR2 YENEEA. V was clipped by 5 bases and J by 4 bases; unmatched bases: 8. The CDR3 loop is CASSPGGTGITGELFF. The CDR3 nucleotides read TGTGCCAGCAGCCCAGGGGGGACAGGGATCACCGGGGAGCTGTTTTTT.

The V call is TRBV28, the J call TRBJ1-1; D ambiguous. The ends were cut back, 1 base at V and 6 bases at J, with 15 bases in the middle. The CDR3 consists of 15 residues. Germline CDR1 reads MDHEN; CDR2 reads SYDVKM. CDR3 region: CASSLLVGTGSEAFF. CDR3 coding DNA: TGTGCCAGCAGTTTATTAGTGGGTACTGGGTCTGAAGCTTTCTTT.

This chain links TRBV7-2 with TRBJ2-3; D gene uncertain. This CDR3 is 13 amino acids long. In germline, CDR1 is SGHTA, CDR2 FQGNSA. Trimming shortened V by 0 bases and J by 5 bases, and 6 bases separated the two germline ends. Written as DNA, the CDR3 is TGTGCCAGCAGCTTAGCGCTGGTAGATACGCAGTATTTT. Translation gives CASSLALVDTQYF.

This sequence joins TRBV30 and TRBJ1-1, with 8 bases lining up with TRBD1. Trimming removed 5 bases from V and 6 bases from J; junction bases left unmatched: 8. The CDR3 is made up of 13 amino acids. CDR1 and CDR2 from the germline V gene are GTSNPN and SVGIG (reference sequence). CDR3 loop: CAWGRGQGSEAFF. The CDR3 DNA is TGTGCCTGGGGCAGGGGGCAGGGATCTGAAGCTTTCTTT. The whole variable domain, filled in from reference TRBV30 and TRBJ1-1, reads SQTIHQWPATLVQPVGSPLSLECTVEGTSNPNLYWYRQAAGRGLQLLFYSVGIGQISSEVPQNLSASRPQDRQFILSSKKLLLSDSGFYLCAWGRGQGSEAFFGQGTRLTVV.

The chain is built from TRBV5-1 and TRBJ2-1, with TRBD2 identical over 12 bases. Losses at the gene ends were 4 bases for V and 2 bases for J; bases not matched to a gene: 4. The CDR3 contains 16 residues. Germline CDR1 reads SGHRS; CDR2 reads YFSETQ. DNA of the CDR3: TGCGCCAGCAGCGCTACTAGCGGGGGGACCTACAATGAGCAGTTCTTC. Translating it yields CASSATSGGTYNEQFF.